The 27 T cell receptor beta chains given below trace back to one sample, sequenced in a study of blood T cell repertoires in COVID-19. Sequencing used immunoSEQ multiplex PCR; TCRdb keeps in-frame clones, though not all of them. This sample has approximately 51,000 clones, with about 90% found just once. The sequencing input was peripheral blood. Receptors were obtained from a man aged 70 or older with active COVID-19.

The rearrangement links TRBV30 to TRBJ1-4; 9 positions match TRBD1. Per the germline V gene, CDR1 is GTSNPN and CDR2 is SVGIG (reference sequence). After removal of 7 bases from V and 4 bases from J, the junction contained 10 bases not matched to a gene. The CDR3 length is 15 residues. The CDR3 region is CAFTDRGVINEKLFF. The DNA for the CDR3 is TGTGCCTTTACGGACAGGGGAGTAATTAATGAAAAACTGTTTTTT.

The chain recombines TRBV5-5 with TRBJ1-1, with 9 bases matching TRBD1. This CDR3 has 15 amino acids. With V trimmed by 4 bases and J by 5 bases, 9 bases remained unmatched. Germline-derived CDR1 and CDR2 are SGHKS and YYEKEE (reference sequence). The CDR3: CASSTPGQGETEAFF. The DNA of the CDR3 is TGTGCCAGCAGCACGCCGGGACAGGGAGAGACTGAAGCTTTCTTT.

The chain combines TRBV5-5 with TRBJ1-1; D is unclear. The germline V and J ends were trimmed by 5 bases and 1 base, with 9 bases remaining between them. The CDR3 length is 13 residues. Germline V lookup: CDR1 SGHKS, CDR2 YYEKEE (reference sequence). CDR3 sequence: CASSRTGNTEAFF. The CDR3 nucleotides read TGTGCCAGCAGTAGGACTGGGAACACTGAAGCTTTCTTT.

Remarks on this clone: The same CDR3 also results from other DNA sequences found in this sample. DNA of the CDR3: TGCGCCAGCAGCCAAGATCGCTCTGGGACACAATACGGAAACACCATATATTTT. Translating it yields CASSQDRSGTQYGNTIYF. The V call is TRBV4-1, the J call TRBJ1-3, with D tentatively TRBD1 (6 bases). Between the trimmed V and J ends, which lost 0 bases and 4 bases, there was a span of 19 bases. The germline V gene encodes CDR1 MGHRA and CDR2 YSYEKL. This CDR3 spans 18 amino acids.

The chain links TRBV7-9 to TRBJ1-4, with D perhaps TRBD1 (6 bases). The CDR3 runs 15 residues. In germline, CDR1 is SEHNR, CDR2 FQNEAQ (reference sequence). Between the trimmed V and J ends, which lost 4 bases and 4 bases, there was a span of 13 bases. The CDR3 here is CASSSPGHLNEKLFF. Written as DNA, the CDR3 is TGTGCCAGCAGCTCTCCGGGACACCTTAATGAAAAACTGTTTTTT.

V usage is TRBV5-1 and J usage is TRBJ1-5, with a tentative D call TRBD1 (5 bases). Germline lookup yields CDR1 SGHRS and CDR2 YFSETQ. CDR3 length: 13 residues. Between the trimmed V and J ends, which lost 4 bases and 2 bases, there was a span of 7 bases. The CDR3 sequence is CASSPGGNQPQHF. CDR3 sequence (DNA): TGCGCCAGCAGCCCGGGGGGCAATCAGCCCCAGCATTTT.

The chain has TRBV9 and TRBJ1-3, with D perhaps matching TRBD1 (5 bases). Germline V gene sequence: CDR1 SGDLS, CDR2 YYNGEE. V was pared by 3 bases and J by 4 bases, with 11 bases between. The CDR3 consists of 14 residues. CDR3 amino acids: CASSETDIGNTIYF. The CDR3 coding sequence is TGTGCCAGCAGCGAGACAGACATCGGAAACACCATATATTTT.

The V call is TRBV20-1, the J call TRBJ2-7; D gene uncertain. Germline CDR1 reads DFQATT; CDR2 reads SNEGSKA (reference sequence). V was clipped by 6 bases and J by 3 bases, with 9 bases between them. This CDR3 region has 11 residues. This chain's CDR3 is CSAPVFYEQYF. DNA for the CDR3: TGCAGTGCCCCAGTTTTCTACGAGCAGTACTTC.

This sequence joins TRBV5-5 and TRBJ1-3; no firm D call. The CDR3 loop spans 15 amino acids. Looked up from germline, CDR1 is SGHKS and CDR2 is YYEKEE (reference sequence). V lost 6 bases and J lost 0, with 13 bases in between. This CDR3 reads CASKLTLYSGNTIYF. CDR3 DNA sequence: TGTGCCAGCAAATTGACATTATACTCTGGAAACACCATATATTTT.

This chain uses TRBV6-5 with TRBJ2-2; perhaps TRBD2 as D (6 bases). The CDR3 covers 16 residues. V was clipped by 3 bases and J by 8 bases, with 19 bases between them. The germline CDR1 and CDR2 sequences are MNHEY and SVGAGI. As DNA, the CDR3 is TGTGCCAGCAGTTATGGTTCGGGGGACCCACCGGGGGAGCTGTTTTTT. As protein: CASSYGSGDPPGELFF.

CDR3 nucleotide sequence: TGTGCCAGCAGTTATGGCGGGGCCGATAACGGGGAGCTGTTTTTT. Its protein is CASSYGGADNGELFF. The chain recombines TRBV28 with TRBJ2-2; D might be TRBD2 (6 bases). Trimming pared 4 bases from V and 7 bases from J, leaving 16 bases between. Germline V CDR1 and CDR2: MDHEN, SYDVKM. The CDR3 loop spans 15 amino acids.

This rearrangement joins TRBV6-2 or TRBV6-3 to TRBJ1-3; no clear D gene. Germline V CDR1 and CDR2: MNHEY, SVGEGT. There are 14 residues in the CDR3. The V gene lost 5 bases and the J gene lost 0 bases, with 8 bases spanning the gap. Here the CDR3 reads CASSPLSSGNTIYF. In DNA form, the CDR3 reads TGTGCCAGCAGTCCACTGAGCTCTGGAAACACCATATATTTT.

The CDR3 nucleotides are TGTGCCAGCTCACCACAACAGGCTGGTGACTATGGCTACACCTTC. It codes for CASSPQQAGDYGYTF. V usage is TRBV18 and J usage is TRBJ1-2, with TRBD1 as a possible D gene (5 bases). Germline V gives CDR1 KGHSH, CDR2 LQKENI. This CDR3 is built from 15 residues. Trimming left V 1 base short and J 3 bases short, with 12 bases between.

This chain uses TRBV19 with TRBJ2-7; 7 bases are a match to TRBD1. The germline V gene has CDR1 LNHDA and CDR2 SQIVND (reference sequence). The V segment lost 7 bases and the J segment 7 bases; nucleotides outside the gene matches: 10. The CDR3 covers 13 residues. CDR3 DNA: TGTGCCAGTAAAAAACAGGGGACGGGGGAGCAGTACTTC. Protein: CASKKQGTGEQYF.

The genes are TRBV5-1 and TRBJ1-1; D is undetermined. Per the germline V gene, CDR1 is SGHRS and CDR2 is YFSETQ. Between the trimmed V and J ends, which lost 1 base and 0 bases, there was a span of 7 bases. The CDR3 covers 14 residues. The DNA of the CDR3 is TGCGCCAGCAGCTTGAGCCCGGTGAACACTGAAGCTTTCTTT. Its protein is CASSLSPVNTEAFF.

The CDR3 region has the DNA TGTGCCAGCAGCCAAGGGTTACTAGCTGGAGATACGCAGTATTTT. Translation: CASSQGLLAGDTQYF. The chain combines TRBV3-1 (or the pseudogene TRBV3-2) with TRBJ2-3, with D perhaps matching TRBD2 (6 bases). The CDR3 sequence is 15 residues long. V was clipped by 1 base and J by 5 bases, with 13 bases between them. The germline V gene has CDR1 LGHDT and CDR2 YNNKEL (reference sequence).

The rearrangement links TRBV11-2 to TRBJ2-3, with a possible D match to TRBD2 (6 bases). The CDR3 runs to 15 residues. Germline V gene sequence: CDR1 SGHAT, CDR2 FQNNGV. Trimming stripped 2 bases from V and 1 base from J, with 10 bases between. CDR3 DNA: TGTGCCAGCAGCTTAAGATCTAGCGGCACAGATACGCAGTATTTT. It specifies CASSLRSSGTDTQYF.

The CDR3 bases are TGTGCCAGCAGCTTAGCGCTAGCGGGGGGAGGCACCGGGGAGCTGTTTTTT. It codes for CASSLALAGGGTGELFF. The rearrangement uses TRBV7-8 and TRBJ2-2, with 11 nucleotides matching TRBD2. The germline gives CDR1 SGHVS, CDR2 FQNEAQ. CDR3 length: 17 residues. V trimming: 0 bases; J trimming: 4 bases; junction bases outside the gene matches: 4.

The chain recombines TRBV19 with TRBJ2-5, with TRBD1 identical over 9 bases. The CDR3 loop spans 17 amino acids. V lost 2 bases, J lost 4 bases, and 11 bases stayed unmatched. Germline V CDR1 and CDR2: LNHDA, SQIVND (reference sequence). The CDR3 here is CASSIYPGTGSGETQYF. The CDR3 DNA reads TGTGCCAGTAGTATATACCCCGGGACAGGGAGTGGAGAGACCCAGTACTTC.

This clone has just a few counts. J is TRBJ1-5 and V is TRBV6-5, with TRBD1 as a possible D gene (6 bases). Per the germline V gene, CDR1 is MNHEY and CDR2 is SVGAGI. The CDR3 covers 14 residues. The V and J ends lost 5 bases and 4 bases respectively, with 12 bases between them. The CDR3 DNA sequence: TGTGCCAGCAGTCAATCACAGGGAAATCAGCCCCAGCATTTT. It yields the protein CASSQSQGNQPQHF.

This clone came up a few times. This rearrangement joins TRBV5-1 to TRBJ1-5; TRBD1 matches at 9 bases. The CDR3 has 15 amino acids. Germline V lookup: CDR1 SGHRS, CDR2 YFSETQ. J lost 7 bases, V lost 2 bases, and 7 bases had no gene match. The CDR3 DNA reads as TGCGCCAGCAGCTTAGGGACAGGGTGGGGACAGCCCCAGCATTTT. As protein: CASSLGTGWGQPQHF.

This clone has a single count. The CDR3 protein is CASSVLAGGGTDTQYF. CDR3 in DNA: TGTGCCAGCAGCGTGTTAGCGGGGGGAGGCACAGATACGCAGTATTTT. This rearrangement joins TRBV9 to TRBJ2-3; the match to TRBD2 covers 10 bases. This CDR3 contains 16 residues. CDR1 is SGDLS and CDR2 is YYNGEE in the germline V gene. Trimming cost V 2 bases and J 1 base; bases outside gene matches: 4.

The genes are TRBV7-2 and TRBJ1-1; 8 positions agree with TRBD1. V lost 5 bases to trimming and J lost 1 base; unmatched junction nucleotides: 6. The CDR3 covers 15 residues. Germline CDR1 is SGHTA and CDR2 is FQGNSA. The CDR3 DNA sequence: TGTGCCAGCAGCCGCCGACAGGGGCGGAACACTGAAGCTTTCTTT. This gives the protein CASSRRQGRNTEAFF. The full variable domain, completed using reference TRBV7-2 and TRBJ1-1, is GAGVSQSPSNKVTEKGKDVELRCDPISGHTALYWYRQSLGQGLEFLIYFQGNSAPDKSGLPSDRFSAERTGGSVSTLTIQRTQQEDSAVYLCASSRRQGRNTEAFFGQGTRLTVV.

The rearrangement uses TRBV2 and TRBJ1-1; a possible D gene is TRBD1 (6 bases). The V and J ends lost 5 bases and 4 bases respectively, with 14 bases between them. This CDR3 comprises 14 residues. Germline lookup yields CDR1 SNHLY and CDR2 FYNNEI. The CDR3: CASSSVQGGTEAFF. The CDR3 DNA reads as TGTGCCAGCAGTTCGGTCCAAGGGGGCACTGAAGCTTTCTTT.

The chain is built from TRBV2 and TRBJ1-4, with 9 bases lining up with TRBD1. Germline trimming cut 6 bases from V and 8 bases from J; bases unmatched to any gene: 7. The CDR3 runs to 14 residues. Per germline, CDR1 SNHLY and CDR2 FYNNEI. The chain's CDR3 is CASRPGTGTEKLFF. For the CDR3, the DNA is TGTGCCAGCAGGCCCGGGACAGGGACAGAAAAACTGTTTTTT.

The V gene is TRBV19, the J gene TRBJ2-3; D not certain. The germline V gene encodes CDR1 LNHDA and CDR2 SQIVND (reference sequence). There are 15 residues in the CDR3. The V gene lost 1 base and the J gene lost 0 bases, with 8 bases spanning the gap. Written as DNA, the CDR3 is TGTGCCAGTAGTATAGGAACTGGTAGCACAGATACGCAGTATTTT. Its translation is CASSIGTGSTDTQYF.

The chain employs TRBV4-1 and TRBJ2-3; TRBD2 might be the D (6 bases). The V and J ends lost 0 bases and 0 bases respectively, with 10 bases between them. The CDR3 has 16 residues. Germline CDR1 reads MGHRA; CDR2 reads YSYEKL. The DNA for the CDR3 is TGCGCCAGCAGCCAAGAGTCTAGCGCGAGCACAGATACGCAGTATTTT. It encodes CASSQESSASTDTQYF.